A single T cell receptor (beta chain) is shown here with its context. The antigen remains undetermined. The sample comes from a study of T cell responses to AZD1222 COVID-19 vaccine. General study results and limits: Seropositive status at baseline applied to only 5 or 6 AZD1222 recipients.

The CDR3 sequence is 21 residues long. J gave up 5 bases and V 3 bases, and 25 bases lay outside the gene matches. Using immunoSEQ multiplex PCR, the repertoire was profiled, and TCRdb retains in-frame clones only, with some absent. Among 120,000 to 150,000 clones listed, approximately 86% were seen once. This TCR was recovered from an adult who received the AZD1222 COVID-19 vaccine. This chain links TRBV23-1 with TRBJ1-1; the match to TRBD1 covers 9 bases. TRBV23-1 is given ORF status, its function remaining uncertain. Here the sequenced sample was peripheral blood, taken 28 days after the second AZD1222 dose. For the CDR3, the DNA is TGCGCCAGCAGTCACTCGAGAGGCGGATATTCTAAAGGGGACAGGGAAACTGAAGCTTTCTTT. It encodes CASSHSRGGYSKGDRETEAFF.